These T cell receptor beta chains were read from a single sample in a study of cytomegalovirus exposure and HLA in healthy donors. Using immunoSEQ multiplex PCR, the repertoire was profiled, and TCRdb retains in-frame clones only, with some absent. The profile shows some 150,000 clones, roughly 76% of them singletons. Sequenced sample: PBMCs. These receptors were collected from a woman between 18 and 29 years old in good health and CMV-seropositive. Both conserved end residues are part of each CDR3. D genes are given only for firm matches. Expanded clones are given a class, and other clones once, few, many or no size at all.

abundance | j_gene | v_gene | d_gene | CDR3aa | CDR3nt
. | TRBJ2-3 | TRBV7-6 | TRBD2 | CASSLGLAGGDTQYF | TGTGCCAGCAGCTTGGGACTAGCGGGGGGCGATACGCAGTATTTT
. | TRBJ2-5 | TRBV7-2 | . | CASRGPGVETQYF | TGTGCCAGCAGGGGTCCGGGGGTTGAGACCCAGTACTTC
. | TRBJ2-7 | TRBV19 | TRBD2 | CASSMGGGSYEQYF | TGTGCCAGTAGTATGGGGGGGGGCTCCTACGAGCAGTACTTC
. | TRBJ2-3 | TRBV19 | . | CASSSSEGVGTQYF | TGTGCCAGTAGTTCAAGCGAGGGGGTCGGTACGCAGTATTTT
. | TRBJ2-4 | TRBV19 | TRBD2 | CASKTSGGRDIQYF | TGTGCCAGTAAGACTAGCGGGGGGCGGGACATTCAGTACTTC
once | TRBJ1-1 | TRBV7-6 | . | CASSAVGGMNTEAFF | TGTGCCAGCAGCGCAGTGGGGGGGATGAACACTGAAGCTTTCTTT
once | TRBJ2-7 | TRBV4-3 | . | CASSRGENPYEQYF | TGCGCCAGCAGCCGAGGAGAAAACCCCTACGAGCAGTACTTC
. | TRBJ1-6 | TRBV29-1 | . | CSVAEGDSPLHF | TGCAGCGTCGCTGAGGGAGATTCACCCCTCCACTTT
. | TRBJ2-1 | TRBV9 | . | CASGKGGGIDEQFF | TGTGCCAGCGGGAAAGGGGGGGGTATAGATGAGCAGTTCTTC
. | TRBJ1-3 | TRBV28 | TRBD1 | CASQDRSSGNTIYF | TGTGCCAGCCAGGACAGGAGCTCTGGAAACACCATATATTTT
. | TRBJ2-7 | TRBV7-9 | . | CASSLGPSRYEQYF | TGTGCCAGCAGCTTGGGGCCCTCGAGGTACGAGCAGTACTTC
. | TRBJ1-4 | TRBV19 | . | CASSGAETENEKLFF | TGTGCCAGTAGTGGGGCGGAGACGGAGAATGAAAAACTGTTTTTT
. | TRBJ1-1 | TRBV6-1 | . | CASSETNGASGTEAFF | TGTGCCAGCAGTGAAACTAATGGGGCCTCCGGCACTGAAGCTTTCTTT
. | TRBJ2-5 | TRBV7-9 | TRBD1 | CASSTSGRGQAGQYF | TGTGCCAGCAGCACCAGCGGCAGGGGGCAAGCGGGCCAGTACTTC
. | TRBJ1-1 | TRBV19 | TRBD1 | CASSIGTGVGTEAFF | TGTGCCAGTAGTATCGGGACAGGGGTAGGCACTGAAGCTTTCTTT
. | TRBJ1-5 | TRBV30 | TRBD1 | CALGQDSNQPQHF | TGTGCCCTTGGACAGGATAGCAATCAGCCCCAGCATTTT
. | TRBJ2-3 | TRBV5-1 | TRBD2 | CASSLGAGRGGHGTDTQYF | TGCGCCAGCAGCTTGGGGGCTGGGCGGGGGGGCCACGGCACAGATACGCAGTATTTT
. | TRBJ2-7 | TRBV6-4 | . | CASSDSGGPYEQYF | TGTGCCAGCAGTGACTCTGGGGGCCCCTACGAGCAGTACTTC
. | TRBJ2-1 | TRBV21-1 | . | CASSQGLAGEIEQFF | TGTGCCAGCAGCCAGGGACTAGCGGGGGAAATTGAGCAGTTCTTC
. | TRBJ1-4 | TRBV7-9 | . | CASSLWGATNEKLFF | TGTGCCAGCAGCTTATGGGGGGCAACTAATGAAAAACTGTTTTTT
. | TRBJ2-5 | TRBV4-2 | TRBD2 | CASSPLQTSGGGEETQYF | TGTGCCAGCAGCCCACTCCAGACTAGCGGGGGGGGCGAAGAGACCCAGTACTTC
. | TRBJ2-3 | TRBV7-2 | TRBD2 | CASSLVASGGSTDTQYF | TGTGCCAGCAGCTTAGTCGCTAGCGGGGGCAGCACAGATACGCAGTATTTT
. | TRBJ1-3 | TRBV6-1 | . | CASSVSPGNTIYF | TGTGCCAGCAGTGTCAGTCCTGGAAACACCATATATTTT
. | TRBJ1-2 | TRBV6-1 | . | CASSETLGDYGYTF | TGTGCCAGCAGTGAGACCTTAGGGGATTATGGCTACACCTTC
. | TRBJ2-3 | TRBV28 | TRBD2 | CASSLRSGGASTDTQYF | TGTGCCAGCAGTTTACGTAGCGGGGGGGCCTCTACAGATACGCAGTATTTT
once | TRBJ1-5 | TRBV9 | . | CASSPRADQPQHF | TGTGCCAGCAGTCCGAGGGCCGATCAGCCCCAGCATTTT
. | TRBJ1-2 | TRBV4-2 | . | CASSQGQDAWGYTF | TGTGCCAGCAGCCAAGGACAGGACGCCTGGGGCTACACCTTC
. | TRBJ1-2 | TRBV30 | . | CAWSKLYGYTF | TGTGCCTGGAGTAAGCTCTATGGCTACACCTTC
. | TRBJ1-6 | TRBV28 | . | CASSLPASPLHF | TGTGCCAGCAGTTTACCTGCGTCACCCCTCCACTTT
few | TRBJ1-2 | TRBV5-1 | . | CASSLRGGERVHYGYTF | TGCGCCAGCAGCCTGCGGGGGGGGGAGCGCGTACACTATGGCTACACCTTC
. | TRBJ2-5 | TRBV6-1 | TRBD2 | CASSDVSGGVSGRGTQYF | TGTGCCAGCAGTGACGTTAGCGGGGGGGTGTCAGGGAGGGGGACCCAGTACTTC
. | TRBJ2-1 | TRBV7-6 | . | CASSPQPNLSYNEQFF | TGTGCCAGCAGCCCACAGCCGAACCTCTCCTACAATGAGCAGTTCTTC
once | TRBJ2-7 | TRBV6-5 | . | CASTPLGSYEQYF | TGTGCCAGCACCCCACTAGGGTCCTACGAGCAGTACTTC
few | TRBJ1-2 | TRBV7-9 | . | CASSPGGASTF | TGTGCCAGCAGCCCCGGAGGGGCGTCCACCTTC
. | TRBJ1-1 | TRBV5-1 | . | CASSWRGGDTEAFF | TGCGCCAGCAGCTGGAGGGGAGGGGACACTGAAGCTTTCTTT
. | TRBJ2-7 | TRBV6-5 | TRBD1 | CASSSDRASEQYF | TGTGCCAGCAGTTCGGACAGGGCGAGCGAGCAGTACTTC
. | TRBJ1-1 | TRBV9 | . | CASSVVSGSTEAFF | TGTGCCAGCAGCGTAGTTTCGGGGAGCACTGAAGCTTTCTTT
. | TRBJ1-5 | TRBV5-1 | . | CASSPAGGRGEPQHF | TGCGCCAGCAGCCCGGCTGGGGGGAGAGGAGAGCCCCAGCATTTT
. | TRBJ1-2 | TRBV2 | TRBD1 | CASHSQGWDGYTF | TGTGCCAGCCACTCACAGGGGTGGGATGGCTACACCTTC
. | TRBJ1-1 | TRBV6-1 | . | CASSFRGGTEAFF | TGTGCCAGCAGTTTTAGGGGAGGCACTGAAGCTTTCTTT
. | TRBJ1-4 | TRBV19 | . | CASSIIGDGEKLFF | TGTGCCAGTAGTATTATCGGGGATGGGGAAAAACTGTTTTTT
once | TRBJ2-1 | TRBV11-2 | TRBD2 | CASSLAPAGGPTGNEQFF | TGTGCCAGCAGCTTAGCTCCGGCGGGGGGGCCTACTGGCAATGAGCAGTTCTTC
. | TRBJ1-1 | TRBV6-5 | . | CASKLADLYAEAFF | TGTGCCAGCAAACTTGCGGATCTCTACGCTGAAGCTTTCTTT
. | TRBJ2-1 | TRBV28 | TRBD1 | CASRGQEAATYNEQFF | TGTGCCAGCAGGGGACAGGAGGCCGCGACCTACAATGAGCAGTTCTTC
. | TRBJ2-3 | TRBV6-5 | TRBD1 | CASRPTGRSRYTQYF | TGTGCCAGCCGCCCGACAGGGAGAAGTAGGTATACGCAGTATTTT
. | TRBJ2-1 | TRBV7-2 | TRBD2 | CASSSGGGSYNEQFF | TGTGCCAGCAGCTCCGGGGGGGGGTCCTACAATGAGCAGTTCTTC
. | TRBJ1-6 | TRBV5-4 | . | CASSSDSRSPLHF | TGTGCCAGCAGCTCAGACAGTCGATCACCCCTCCACTTT
. | TRBJ1-4 | TRBV2 | . | CASSQGLGEKLFF | TGTGCCAGCTCACAGGGATTAGGTGAAAAACTGTTTTTT
. | TRBJ2-3 | TRBV2 | TRBD2 | CASRNPWTSGGEDTQYF | TGTGCCAGCAGGAATCCCTGGACTAGCGGGGGGGAGGATACGCAGTATTTT
. | TRBJ2-5 | TRBV7-2 | TRBD2 | CASSLELAGVTQETQYF | TGTGCCAGCAGCTTAGAGCTAGCGGGGGTGACTCAAGAGACCCAGTACTTC
. | TRBJ2-3 | TRBV27 | TRBD2 | CASSLLAGGPLDTQYF | TGTGCCAGCAGTTTACTCGCGGGGGGGCCCCTCGATACGCAGTATTTT
. | TRBJ1-6 | TRBV19 | . | CASSIQYRSPLHF | TGTGCCAGTAGTATACAGTATCGCTCACCCCTCCACTTT
. | TRBJ2-7 | TRBV27 | TRBD2 | CASSPPGSGAGGYEQYF | TGTGCCAGCAGTCCCCCCGGTAGCGGGGCGGGGGGTTACGAGCAGTACTTC